This is a list of T cell receptor beta chains from one sample in a study of blood T cell repertoires in COVID-19. Assay used: immunoSEQ multiplex PCR; TCRdb lists only in-frame clones, some missing. In the table there are approximately 110,000 clones, 85% of which are singletons. Sequenced sample: peripheral blood. These receptors were taken from a woman aged 55-75 years with COVID-19, enrolled during active disease. CDR3s include the opening cysteine and the closing phenylalanine or tryptophan. Fields, in order: CDR3 DNA, CDR3 protein, clone size, J gene, V gene, D gene. The D gene is left open where the match is weak. Some rows have no size entry. The others give once, few or many, or a class for an expanded clone.

CDR3 DNA: TGTGCCAGCAGCCAAGAACTACAACGGCGGGGGCTTTCTGGGGCCAACGTCCTGACTTTC
CDR3 protein: CASSQELQRRGLSGANVLTF
clone size: .
J gene: TRBJ2-6
V gene: TRBV3-1/TRBV3-2
D gene: .

CDR3 DNA: TGTGCCAGCAGCCTAGAGCGGGTGAACACTGAAGCTTTCTTT
CDR3 protein: CASSLERVNTEAFF
clone size: .
J gene: TRBJ1-1
V gene: TRBV7-3
D gene: .

CDR3 DNA: TGTGCCACCACCAGGACAGGGTTTATGAATGAGCAGTTCTTC
CDR3 protein: CATTRTGFMNEQFF
clone size: .
J gene: TRBJ2-1
V gene: TRBV7-9
D gene: TRBD1

CDR3 DNA: TGTGCCAGCAGGCCTGGACAGGGGGCCCTCAATGAGCAGTTCTTC
CDR3 protein: CASRPGQGALNEQFF
clone size: .
J gene: TRBJ2-1
V gene: TRBV5-6
D gene: TRBD1

CDR3 DNA: TGTGCCAGCAGTTTATCGATGACAGGTGGTTCCTCTGGAAACACCATATATTTT
CDR3 protein: CASSLSMTGGSSGNTIYF
clone size: .
J gene: TRBJ1-3
V gene: TRBV27
D gene: .

CDR3 DNA: TGTGCCAGTAGTGCCTACAGGGATCGTGGCTACACCTTC
CDR3 protein: CASSAYRDRGYTF
clone size: .
J gene: TRBJ1-2
V gene: TRBV19
D gene: .

CDR3 DNA: TGTGCCAGCAGCTATACCGGGACAGGGGTAGACACTGAAGCTTTCTTT
CDR3 protein: CASSYTGTGVDTEAFF
clone size: .
J gene: TRBJ1-1
V gene: TRBV11-2
D gene: TRBD1

CDR3 DNA: TGTGCCAGCAGCGTAGGACAGCCTGGGGAGCTGTTTTTT
CDR3 protein: CASSVGQPGELFF
clone size: .
J gene: TRBJ2-2
V gene: TRBV9
D gene: .

CDR3 DNA: TGCGCCAGCAGCCAAAAACTAGCGGGGGGGCAAAGAGTAAGGAATGAGCAGTTCTTC
CDR3 protein: CASSQKLAGGQRVRNEQFF
clone size: .
J gene: TRBJ2-1
V gene: TRBV4-3
D gene: TRBD2

CDR3 DNA: TGTGCCTACAGGGGCAGCAGCAATCAGCCCCAGCATTTT
CDR3 protein: CAYRGSSNQPQHF
clone size: .
J gene: TRBJ1-5
V gene: TRBV30
D gene: TRBD1

CDR3 DNA: TGTGCCAGCAGCTCCCGGACAGGGGCCGCCTCACTCTATGGCTACACCTTC
CDR3 protein: CASSSRTGAASLYGYTF
clone size: .
J gene: TRBJ1-2
V gene: TRBV11-2
D gene: TRBD1

CDR3 DNA: TGTGCCAGCAGCCCCCGAGGACAGGGGTACGAGCAGTACTTC
CDR3 protein: CASSPRGQGYEQYF
clone size: .
J gene: TRBJ2-7
V gene: TRBV11-3
D gene: TRBD1

CDR3 DNA: TGTGCCTGGAGCCAACAGAGGAGGAGCACTGAAGCTTTCTTT
CDR3 protein: CAWSQQRRSTEAFF
clone size: .
J gene: TRBJ1-1
V gene: TRBV30
D gene: .

CDR3 DNA: TGTGCCAGCAGCTTAGTCGGGGGTTCTGGAAACACCATATATTTT
CDR3 protein: CASSLVGGSGNTIYF
clone size: few
J gene: TRBJ1-3
V gene: TRBV7-2
D gene: .

CDR3 DNA: TGTGCCTGGACCGACAGTTTATATGGCTACACCTTC
CDR3 protein: CAWTDSLYGYTF
clone size: .
J gene: TRBJ1-2
V gene: TRBV30
D gene: .

CDR3 DNA: TGTGCCAGCTCACCACCGTTCCGCGGGCCCCAGCATTTT
CDR3 protein: CASSPPFRGPQHF
clone size: .
J gene: TRBJ1-5
V gene: TRBV18
D gene: .

CDR3 DNA: TGTGCCAGCAGCAAAGTTGCGGAGGAGCAGTACTTC
CDR3 protein: CASSKVAEEQYF
clone size: few
J gene: TRBJ2-7
V gene: TRBV21-1
D gene: .

CDR3 DNA: TGCGCCAGCAGCCCGGAAGTGGGGAGCACTGAAGCTTTCTTT
CDR3 protein: CASSPEVGSTEAFF
clone size: .
J gene: TRBJ1-1
V gene: TRBV5-1
D gene: .

CDR3 DNA: TGTGCCAGCAGCATACCATCAGGTTACGAGCAGTACTTC
CDR3 protein: CASSIPSGYEQYF
clone size: .
J gene: TRBJ2-7
V gene: TRBV11-2
D gene: .

CDR3 DNA: TGTGCCAGTAGTATCGGGGACAGGCGCTCGGGAGAGCAGTACTTC
CDR3 protein: CASSIGDRRSGEQYF
clone size: .
J gene: TRBJ2-7
V gene: TRBV19
D gene: TRBD1

CDR3 DNA: TGTGCCAGTAGGACAGGGGTAAACTACGAGCAGTACTTC
CDR3 protein: CASRTGVNYEQYF
clone size: .
J gene: TRBJ2-7
V gene: TRBV19
D gene: TRBD1

CDR3 DNA: TGTGCCTGGAGTAGGACAGTGCCCTACGAGCAGTACTTC
CDR3 protein: CAWSRTVPYEQYF
clone size: once
J gene: TRBJ2-7
V gene: TRBV30
D gene: .

CDR3 DNA: TGTGCCAGCAGCTTAGAGGGGGTAAGCTCCTACGAGCAGTACTTC
CDR3 protein: CASSLEGVSSYEQYF
clone size: .
J gene: TRBJ2-7
V gene: TRBV11-1
D gene: .

CDR3 DNA: TGTGCCAGCAGCCTTTCCCCCCCGGTAGCCGCGGGGAACACTGAAGCTTTCTTT
CDR3 protein: CASSLSPPVAAGNTEAFF
clone size: .
J gene: TRBJ1-1
V gene: TRBV4-2
D gene: .

CDR3 DNA: TGCGCCAGCAGTCATTTGGGACAGTCGAATTCACCCCTCCACTTT
CDR3 protein: CASSHLGQSNSPLHF
clone size: .
J gene: TRBJ1-6
V gene: TRBV23-1
D gene: TRBD1

CDR3 DNA: TGTGCCAGCTTAAACCGGGTCAACCAAGAGACCCAGTACTTC
CDR3 protein: CASLNRVNQETQYF
clone size: .
J gene: TRBJ2-5
V gene: TRBV3-1/TRBV3-2
D gene: .

CDR3 DNA: TGTGCCAGCGGAATCCAGGGGACCACGAAACCCCAGCATTTT
CDR3 protein: CASGIQGTTKPQHF
clone size: .
J gene: TRBJ1-5
V gene: TRBV28
D gene: .

CDR3 DNA: TGCGCCAGCAGCTTGGTGGAGGGGATGAACACTGAAGCTTTCTTT
CDR3 protein: CASSLVEGMNTEAFF
clone size: once
J gene: TRBJ1-1
V gene: TRBV5-1
D gene: .

CDR3 DNA: TGTGCCAGCTCACACGGGACTAGCGGGGGGAGCTCCTACAATGAGCAGTTCTTC
CDR3 protein: CASSHGTSGGSSYNEQFF
clone size: .
J gene: TRBJ2-1
V gene: TRBV18
D gene: TRBD2

CDR3 DNA: TGTGCCAGCAGCTTGAAGGACGGGGGAGTCGACAATGAGCAGTTCTTC
CDR3 protein: CASSLKDGGVDNEQFF
clone size: .
J gene: TRBJ2-1
V gene: TRBV7-9
D gene: .

CDR3 DNA: TGCGCCAGCAGCTTGGACGCCCAGGCAAGGGAAAAACTGTTTTTT
CDR3 protein: CASSLDAQAREKLFF
clone size: .
J gene: TRBJ1-4
V gene: TRBV5-1
D gene: .

CDR3 DNA: TGTGCCAGCAGCCACACTCAAACAGGGGGCGCGGGGGACACTGAAGCTTTCTTT
CDR3 protein: CASSHTQTGGAGDTEAFF
clone size: .
J gene: TRBJ1-1
V gene: TRBV4-2
D gene: TRBD1

CDR3 DNA: TGTGCCAGCAGTTACTCCAGAGGGAACAATGAGCAGTTCTTC
CDR3 protein: CASSYSRGNNEQFF
clone size: .
J gene: TRBJ2-1
V gene: TRBV6-5
D gene: .

CDR3 DNA: TGTGCCAGCAGCTTCACAGTTTCCTACGAGCAGTACTTC
CDR3 protein: CASSFTVSYEQYF
clone size: .
J gene: TRBJ2-7
V gene: TRBV7-9
D gene: .

CDR3 DNA: TGCGCCAGCAGCTCCCGGACAGGGTCAATTGGCTATGGCTACACCTTC
CDR3 protein: CASSSRTGSIGYGYTF
clone size: once
J gene: TRBJ1-2
V gene: TRBV5-1
D gene: TRBD1

CDR3 DNA: TGTGCCATCAGTGAGTCAAAGGCAGGGCGAAGTAGCTTGGCTTTCTTT
CDR3 protein: CAISESKAGRSSLAFF
clone size: once
J gene: TRBJ1-1
V gene: TRBV10-3
D gene: .

CDR3 DNA: TGCGCCAGCAGCCAGATACAGGGTAATAATTCACCCCTCCACTTT
CDR3 protein: CASSQIQGNNSPLHF
clone size: medium-sized
J gene: TRBJ1-6
V gene: TRBV4-1
D gene: .

CDR3 DNA: TGTGCCACAGTAAGACGGGAAGCTATGAACACTGAAGCTTTCTTT
CDR3 protein: CATVRREAMNTEAFF
clone size: .
J gene: TRBJ1-1
V gene: TRBV10-3
D gene: .

CDR3 DNA: TGTGCCAGCAGCTATGGACAGGGATTCACTGAAGCTTTCTTT
CDR3 protein: CASSYGQGFTEAFF
clone size: .
J gene: TRBJ1-1
V gene: TRBV5-8
D gene: TRBD1

CDR3 DNA: TGTGCCAGCAGCACCCAGGGTTATGGCTACACCTTC
CDR3 protein: CASSTQGYGYTF
clone size: .
J gene: TRBJ1-2
V gene: TRBV6-6
D gene: .

CDR3 DNA: TGTGCCAGCAGCTTTGTGGTAGCGGGAAATGAGCAGTTCTTC
CDR3 protein: CASSFVVAGNEQFF
clone size: .
J gene: TRBJ2-1
V gene: TRBV11-2
D gene: TRBD2

CDR3 DNA: TGTGCCAGCAGCCTTAGCGGGGGTTACCAAGAGACCCAGTACTTC
CDR3 protein: CASSLSGGYQETQYF
clone size: .
J gene: TRBJ2-5
V gene: TRBV7-8
D gene: TRBD2

CDR3 DNA: TGTGCCAGCAGCGATAGACAGGGGTCTATATATGGCTACACCTTC
CDR3 protein: CASSDRQGSIYGYTF
clone size: few
J gene: TRBJ1-2
V gene: TRBV9
D gene: TRBD1

CDR3 DNA: TGTGCCAGCAGCTTACAGGGGGGCTCCTACAATGAGCAGTTCTTC
CDR3 protein: CASSLQGGSYNEQFF
clone size: .
J gene: TRBJ2-1
V gene: TRBV7-3
D gene: .

CDR3 DNA: TGCGCCAGCAGCCAAGCCCCACCGGGACAGGGGGCTGGAAACACCATATATTTT
CDR3 protein: CASSQAPPGQGAGNTIYF
clone size: .
J gene: TRBJ1-3
V gene: TRBV4-3
D gene: TRBD1

CDR3 DNA: TGTGCCAGTAGGGGAGGCGGACTAGCCAAAAACATTCAGTACTTC
CDR3 protein: CASRGGGLAKNIQYF
clone size: .
J gene: TRBJ2-4
V gene: TRBV19
D gene: .

CDR3 DNA: TGTGCCAGCAGCAGGCACAGGGGAGACTACCCCCAAAGCTCCTACGAGCAGTACTTC
CDR3 protein: CASSRHRGDYPQSSYEQYF
clone size: once
J gene: TRBJ2-7
V gene: TRBV5-8
D gene: TRBD1

CDR3 DNA: TGTGCCAGCAGCGTCCAAGGGACACAGGCTGAAGCTTTCTTT
CDR3 protein: CASSVQGTQAEAFF
clone size: .
J gene: TRBJ1-1
V gene: TRBV9
D gene: .

CDR3 DNA: TGTGCCAGCAGCCCTGGGGGGGGGCCCCGTGGCTACACCTTC
CDR3 protein: CASSPGGGPRGYTF
clone size: .
J gene: TRBJ1-2
V gene: TRBV3-1/TRBV3-2
D gene: .

CDR3 DNA: TGTGCCAGCAGTTCGGGTCCCCTCCACTTT
CDR3 protein: CASSSGPLHF
clone size: .
J gene: TRBJ1-6
V gene: TRBV2
D gene: .

CDR3 DNA: TGTGCCAGCAGCCAAGGGGGGGGGTTCAATTCACCCCTCCACTTT
CDR3 protein: CASSQGGGFNSPLHF
clone size: .
J gene: TRBJ1-6
V gene: TRBV3-1/TRBV3-2
D gene: .

CDR3 DNA: TGTGCCAGCAGCTTAGCACAGGGTGGATATAATTCACCCCTCCACTTT
CDR3 protein: CASSLAQGGYNSPLHF
clone size: .
J gene: TRBJ1-6
V gene: TRBV7-6
D gene: .

CDR3 DNA: TGCGCCAGCAGCTTGTTGGGAGACACTTCCTCTGGAAACACCATATATTTT
CDR3 protein: CASSLLGDTSSGNTIYF
clone size: .
J gene: TRBJ1-3
V gene: TRBV5-1
D gene: .

CDR3 DNA: TGTGCCAGCAGCGCAACCGGGACTAGCGGACCCAGGGGGGCCGGGGAGCTGTTTTTT
CDR3 protein: CASSATGTSGPRGAGELFF
clone size: once
J gene: TRBJ2-2
V gene: TRBV9
D gene: TRBD2

CDR3 DNA: TGTGCCAGCAGCTTGGGGACTAGCGGGGGGGAGGAGCAGTTCTTC
CDR3 protein: CASSLGTSGGEEQFF
clone size: .
J gene: TRBJ2-1
V gene: TRBV5-8
D gene: TRBD2

CDR3 DNA: TGTGCCAGCAGCTTGGCCAATGAGCCCTATGGCTACACCTTC
CDR3 protein: CASSLANEPYGYTF
clone size: once
J gene: TRBJ1-2
V gene: TRBV5-4
D gene: .